The clone carrying this TCR beta chain was seen a handful of times. Its antigen is unidentified. Only in-frame clones appear in the TCRdb table, and some are missing; sequencing was by immunoSEQ multiplex PCR. The sample comprises some 790,000 clones, roughly 72% of which are singletons, and around 1.8% rests with the top ten. This sample was included in a study of shared clonotypes between healthy human individuals. Findings and limits, study-wide: The sharing of 4.5% to 5.5% of naive CD4 clonotypes was seen across a few donors. The donor pool, a small one, limited the genetic and exposure-history diversity represented.

CDR1 is MNHEY and CDR2 is SMNVEV in the germline V gene (reference sequence). The junction had 10 bases not matched to a gene; V was cut back by 6 bases and J by 6 bases. The CDR3 runs 14 residues. The clonotype comes from a woman aged 25 to 45 in good health. The sequencing input was memory CD4+ T cells sorted from blood. The subset: CD45RA-negative fraction. This rearrangement joins TRBV27 to TRBJ1-2; 7 bases are a match to TRBD1. CDR3 region: CASRATGMGDGYTF. As DNA, the CDR3 is TGTGCCAGCAGAGCGACAGGGATGGGGGATGGCTACACCTTC.